This entry describes one TCR beta chain. Its antigen is currently unknown. These data come from a study of T cell responses to AZD1222 COVID-19 vaccine. Whole-study results and caveats: Mostly white British, mostly female donors; authors suggested clonal diversity may be underestimated.

Method: immunoSEQ multiplex PCR; TCRdb's copy keeps in-frame clones and lacks some. Here the sample spans 110,000 to 150,000 clones, about 92% being singletons. With V trimmed by 3 bases and J by 2 bases, 3 bases remained unmatched. This CDR3 contains 14 residues. Germline-derived CDR1 and CDR2 are SGHNT and YENEEA. The chain has TRBV11-3 and TRBJ2-7, with 8 bases lining up with TRBD1. The TCR sequence derives from an adult in good health. The specimen was peripheral blood, collected on day 0 of AZD1222 vaccination. The CDR3 nucleotides are TGTGCCAGCAGCTTCAGGACAGGGACCTACGAGCAGTACTTC. As protein: CASSFRTGTYEQYF.